These 20 T cell receptor beta chains were sequenced from one sample in a study of blood T cell repertoires in COVID-19. Produced via immunoSEQ multiplex PCR; TCRdb's table is partial and in-frame only. The data contain about 120,000 clones, approximately 87% of them singletons. Input material: peripheral blood. All receptors derive from a woman aged 45-65 years with acute or convalescent COVID-19.

As DNA, the CDR3 is TGTGCCAGCAGCGCTAATAGGGACATCCTATACAATGAGCAGTTCTTC. It yields the protein CASSANRDILYNEQFF. This chain connects TRBV9 to TRBJ2-1; a possible D gene is TRBD1 (6 bases). Germline V gene lookup returns CDR1 SGDLS and CDR2 YYNGEE. Trimming took off 3 bases at V and 4 bases at J, with 17 bases between the two ends. This CDR3 is 16 amino acids long.

This clone was seen once. CDR3 sequence (DNA): TGTGCCAGCTCACCCCCCGGCGACAGGAACCAGTACTTC. Translation: CASSPPGDRNQYF. The J gene is TRBJ2-5, the V gene TRBV18, with a possible D match to TRBD1 (6 bases). CDR1 is KGHSH and CDR2 is LQKENI in the germline V gene. Trimming stripped 3 bases from V and 10 bases from J, with 15 bases between. The CDR3 is 13 residues long. Filled out from reference TRBV18 and TRBJ2-5, the complete variable domain reads NAGVMQNPRHLVRRRGQEARLRCSPMKGHSHVYWYRQLPEEGLKFMVYLQKENIIDESGMPKERFSAEFPKEGPSILRIQQVVRGDSAAYFCASSPPGDRNQYFGPGTRLLVL.

The CDR3 spells CASSTSRTGGGEQPQHF. CDR3 nucleotides: TGTGCCAGTAGTACTTCTCGGACAGGGGGCGGGGAGCAGCCCCAGCATTTT. This sequence joins TRBV19 and TRBJ1-5; 11 bases match TRBD1. Germline V lookup: CDR1 LNHDA, CDR2 SQIVND (reference sequence). V was pared by 4 bases and J by 7 bases, with 12 bases of the junction left unmatched. This CDR3 has 17 residues.

V usage is TRBV19 and J usage is TRBJ1-3; 7 bases line up with TRBD1. CDR1 and CDR2 (germline): LNHDA, SQIVND (reference sequence). The CDR3 has 15 residues. The junction had 9 bases not matched to a gene; V was cut back by 10 bases and J by 0 bases. The CDR3: CATPPGQDSGNTIYF. CDR3 in DNA: TGTGCCACCCCACCCGGACAGGACTCTGGAAACACCATATATTTT. The entire variable domain, with the rest obtained from reference TRBV19 and TRBJ1-3, is as follows: DGGITQSPKYLFRKEGQNVTLSCEQNLNHDAMYWYRQDPGQGLRLIYYSQIVNDFQKGDIAEGYSVSREKKESFPLTVTSAQKNPTAFYLCATPPGQDSGNTIYFGEGSWLTVV.

J is TRBJ2-6 and V is TRBV6-2 or TRBV6-3; no reliable D call. The CDR3 is made up of 17 amino acids. V lost 2 bases and J 0 bases, leaving 11 bases between the germline ends. CDR1 and CDR2 (germline): MNHEY, SVGEGT. The CDR3 loop is CASSYGHGNSGANVLTF. In DNA, the CDR3 is TGTGCCAGCAGTTACGGGCACGGAAACTCTGGGGCCAACGTCCTGACTTTC.

This clone was detected a few times. The gene calls are TRBV6-2 or TRBV6-3 and TRBJ2-7, with 11 bases lining up with TRBD1. Unmatched junction bases numbered 11, after V lost 4 bases and J lost 3 bases. The CDR3 is 17 amino acids. Germline V CDR1 and CDR2: MNHEY, SVGEGT. CDR3 protein: CASSSTDSGTGGYEQYF. The CDR3 nucleotides are TGTGCCAGCAGTTCTACAGACTCCGGGACAGGGGGCTACGAGCAGTACTTC.

This chain uses TRBV11-3 with TRBJ2-1, with D maybe TRBD2 (5 bases). This CDR3 contains 19 residues. Per the germline V gene, CDR1 is SGHNT and CDR2 is YENEEA. The ends were cut back, 0 bases at V and 3 bases at J, with 21 bases in the middle. CDR3 nucleotide sequence: TGTGCCAGCAGCTTAGAGGGAGTGACCACCGGGCAGTACTACAATGAGCAGTTCTTC. Its translation: CASSLEGVTTGQYYNEQFF.

The chain joins TRBV7-2 to TRBJ2-1; 13 bases agree with TRBD2. The CDR3 covers 16 residues. V trimming: 5 bases; J trimming: 3 bases; junction bases outside the gene matches: 4. CDR1 SGHTA and CDR2 FQGNSA come from the germline V gene. CDR3 sequence reads: CASSPRLAGGYNEQFF. DNA of the CDR3: TGTGCCAGCAGCCCCCGACTAGCGGGGGGCTACAATGAGCAGTTCTTC.

CDR3 sequence reads: CASSLTGSPYSGANVLTF. Written as DNA, the CDR3 is TGTGCCAGCAGCTTAACGGGGAGTCCCTACTCTGGGGCCAACGTCCTGACTTTC. This chain links TRBV7-3 with TRBJ2-6, with D perhaps TRBD2 (5 bases). CDR1 SGHTA and CDR2 FQGTGA come from the germline V gene. V lost 0 bases and J 0 bases, leaving 12 bases between the germline ends. The CDR3 is made up of 18 amino acids.

V and J are TRBV2 and TRBJ2-7; the D gene is possibly TRBD1 (6 bases). The germline V and J ends were trimmed by 5 bases and 7 bases, with 18 bases remaining between them. Germline V gene data show CDR1 as SNHLY and CDR2 as FYNNEI. CDR3 size: 14 residues. DNA for the CDR3: TGTGCCAGCAGTAGGTCCGAGGGGGTGGGGGAGCAGTACTTC. Amino acid sequence: CASSRSEGVGEQYF.

V and J are TRBV7-9 and TRBJ1-3, with no clear D. Looked up from germline, CDR1 is SEHNR and CDR2 is FQNEAQ (reference sequence). Trimming cost V 2 bases and J 0 bases, with 5 bases left between them. The CDR3 covers 14 residues. In DNA, the CDR3 is TGTGCCAGCAGCTTATTAGACTCTGGAAACACCATATATTTT. This codes for CASSLLDSGNTIYF. The variable domain in full, with the rest retrieved from reference TRBV7-9 and TRBJ1-3, is DTGVSQNPRHKITKRGQNVTFRCDPISEHNRLYWYRQTLGQGPEFLTYFQNEAQLEKSRLLSDRFSAERPKGSFSTLEIQRTEQGDSAMYLCASSLLDSGNTIYFGEGSWLTVV.

The rearrangement joins TRBV9 to TRBJ2-1; D remains ambiguous. Germline CDR1 SGDLS, CDR2 YYNGEE. The CDR3 runs 15 residues. V lost 0 bases, J lost 5 bases, and 12 bases lay in between. In DNA form, the CDR3 reads TGTGCCAGCAGCGTAGTTGGTAGTCCCAACAATGAGCAGTTCTTC. Its protein is CASSVVGSPNNEQFF.

The chain recombines TRBV10-1 with TRBJ2-1; maybe TRBD2 (5 bases). Germline CDR1 and CDR2: WNHNN and SYGVQD (reference sequence). V was clipped by 4 bases and J by 5 bases, with 15 bases between them. CDR3 length: 15 residues. The CDR3 coding sequence is TGCGCCAGCAGTGGGCCGGGGAAAGGTAACAATGAGCAGTTCTTC. Translating it yields CASSGPGKGNNEQFF.

The chain links TRBV2 to TRBJ2-1; TRBD1 aligns across 8 bases. The CDR3 has 14 amino acids. The germline V gene has CDR1 SNHLY and CDR2 FYNNEI. Trimming took 6 bases from V and 9 from J; bases not matched to a gene: 10. The CDR3 here is CASSPSTTGAEQFF. The CDR3 nucleotides are TGTGCCAGCAGCCCCTCGACGACAGGGGCTGAGCAGTTCTTC.

This sequence joins TRBV11-2 and TRBJ1-2, with 7 bases matching TRBD1. This CDR3 is 14 amino acids long. The V and J ends lost 0 bases and 8 bases, in that order; junction bases with no gene match: 6. Germline V gene data show CDR1 as SGHAT and CDR2 as FQNNGV. Here the CDR3 reads CASSLELTGRGYTF. DNA for the CDR3: TGTGCCAGCAGCTTAGAGTTGACAGGGAGAGGCTACACCTTC.

The chain links TRBV7-2 to TRBJ2-7; 12 positions match TRBD2. CDR1 is SGHTA, CDR2 FQGNSA, per germline. The CDR3 extends over 16 amino acids. Germline trimming cut 3 bases from V and 0 bases from J; bases unmatched to any gene: 3. This CDR3 is CASSFPTSGSSYEQYF. CDR3 DNA sequence: TGTGCCAGCAGCTTCCCGACTAGCGGGAGCTCCTACGAGCAGTACTTC.

This chain links TRBV18 with TRBJ2-7, with 7 bases lining up with TRBD1. The CDR3 is made up of 15 amino acids. Germline trimming cut 3 bases from V and 3 bases from J; bases unmatched to any gene: 8. The germline gives CDR1 KGHSH, CDR2 LQKENI. The CDR3 DNA reads TGTGCCAGCTCACCCTACAGGGGATCCGGCTACGAGCAGTACTTC. Protein sequence: CASSPYRGSGYEQYF.

CDR3 DNA sequence: TGCAGCGTTGCGGACAGGGCGTACGGGGAGCTGTTTTTT. Its translation is CSVADRAYGELFF. The V and J genes are TRBV29-1 and TRBJ2-2, with 8 bases aligning to TRBD1. Trimming at V came to 4 bases and at J to 7 bases, leaving 5 bases not matched to a gene. Germline CDR1 SQVTM, CDR2 ANQGSEA. The CDR3 has 13 amino acids.

The chain recombines TRBV19 with TRBJ2-4, with D maybe TRBD1 (6 bases). The CDR3 runs to 16 residues. Germline CDR1 reads LNHDA; CDR2 reads SQIVND (reference sequence). V lost 1 base and J 1 base, leaving 11 bases between the germline ends. The CDR3 reads CASSIARGLAKNIQYF. The CDR3, as DNA: TGTGCCAGTAGTATAGCGAGGGGGTTGGCCAAAAACATTCAGTACTTC. The full variable domain, with the rest looked up from reference TRBV19 and TRBJ2-4, is DGGITQSPKYLFRKEGQNVTLSCEQNLNHDAMYWYRQDPGQGLRLIYYSQIVNDFQKGDIAEGYSVSREKKESFPLTVTSAQKNPTAFYLCASSIARGLAKNIQYFGAGTRLSVL.

This clone was found a few times. The chain couples TRBV9 to TRBJ2-7, with D unclear. Deletions cut 0 bases from V and 2 bases from J, with 12 bases between. Germline assignment: CDR1 SGDLS and CDR2 YYNGEE. The CDR3 extends over 15 amino acids. The DNA for the CDR3 is TGTGCCAGCAGCGTAGATGACTTCCCTACCTACGAGCAGTACTTC. Translating gives CASSVDDFPTYEQYF.